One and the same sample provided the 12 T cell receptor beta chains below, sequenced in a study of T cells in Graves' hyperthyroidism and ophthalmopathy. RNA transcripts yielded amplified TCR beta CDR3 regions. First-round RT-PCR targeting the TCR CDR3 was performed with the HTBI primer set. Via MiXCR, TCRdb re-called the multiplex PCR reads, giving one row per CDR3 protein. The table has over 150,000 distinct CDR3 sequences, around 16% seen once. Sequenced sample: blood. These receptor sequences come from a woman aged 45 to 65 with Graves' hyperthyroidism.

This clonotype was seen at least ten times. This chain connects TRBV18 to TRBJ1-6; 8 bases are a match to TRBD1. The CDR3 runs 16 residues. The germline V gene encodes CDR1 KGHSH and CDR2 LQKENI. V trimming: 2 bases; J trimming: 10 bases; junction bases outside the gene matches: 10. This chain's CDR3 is CASSPVTGVKESPLHF. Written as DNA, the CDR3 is TGTGCCAGCTCACCAGTGACAGGGGTGAAGGAGTCACCCCTCCACTTT.

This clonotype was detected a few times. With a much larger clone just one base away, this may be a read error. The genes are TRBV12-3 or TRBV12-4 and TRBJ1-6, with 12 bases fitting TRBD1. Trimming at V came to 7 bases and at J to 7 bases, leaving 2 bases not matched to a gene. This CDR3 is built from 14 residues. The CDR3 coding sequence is TGTGCCAGCAAAGGGACAGGGGGCAATTCACCCCTCCACTTT. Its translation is CASKGTGGNSPLHF.

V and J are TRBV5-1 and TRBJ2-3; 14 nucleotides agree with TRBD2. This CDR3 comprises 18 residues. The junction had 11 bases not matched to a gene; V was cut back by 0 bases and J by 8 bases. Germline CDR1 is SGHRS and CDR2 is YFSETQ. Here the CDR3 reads CASSLGGTSGRRGGTQYF. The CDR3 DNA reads TGCGCCAGCAGCTTGGGTGGGACTAGCGGGAGAAGGGGAGGTACGCAGTATTTT.

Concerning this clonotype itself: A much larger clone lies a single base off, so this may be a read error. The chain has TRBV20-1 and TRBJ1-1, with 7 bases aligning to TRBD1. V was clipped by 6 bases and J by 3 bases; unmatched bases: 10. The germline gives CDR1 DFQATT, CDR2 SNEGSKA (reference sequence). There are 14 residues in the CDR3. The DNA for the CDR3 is TGCAGTGCCCCAGGACAGGTGTTCGACACTGAAGCTTTCTTT. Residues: CSAPGQVFDTEAFF.

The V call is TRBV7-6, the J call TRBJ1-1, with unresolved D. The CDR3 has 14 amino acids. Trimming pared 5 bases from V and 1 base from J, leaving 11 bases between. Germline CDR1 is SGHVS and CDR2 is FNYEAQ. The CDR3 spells CASSEENTNTEAFF. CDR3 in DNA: TGTGCCAGCAGCGAGGAGAACACGAACACTGAAGCTTTCTTT.

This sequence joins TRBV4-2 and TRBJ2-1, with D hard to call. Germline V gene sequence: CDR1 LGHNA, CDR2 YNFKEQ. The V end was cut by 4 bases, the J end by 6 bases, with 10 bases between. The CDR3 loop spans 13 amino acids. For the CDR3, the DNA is TGTGCCAGCAGCCGAGCTAGTACCAATGAGCAGTTCTTC. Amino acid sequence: CASSRASTNEQFF.

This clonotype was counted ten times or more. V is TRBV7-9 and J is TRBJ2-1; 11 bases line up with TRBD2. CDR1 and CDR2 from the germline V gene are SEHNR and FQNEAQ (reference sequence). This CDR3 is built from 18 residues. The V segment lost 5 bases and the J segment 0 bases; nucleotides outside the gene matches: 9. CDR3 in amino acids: CASSPGTSGGSSYNEQFF. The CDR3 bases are TGTGCCAGCAGCCCGGGGACTAGCGGAGGGAGCTCCTACAATGAGCAGTTCTTC. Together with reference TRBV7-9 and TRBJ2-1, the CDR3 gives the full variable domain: DTGVSQNPRHKITKRGQNVTFRCDPISEHNRLYWYRQTLGQGPEFLTYFQNEAQLEKSRLLSDRFSAERPKGSFSTLEIQRTEQGDSAMYLCASSPGTSGGSSYNEQFFGPGTRLTVL.

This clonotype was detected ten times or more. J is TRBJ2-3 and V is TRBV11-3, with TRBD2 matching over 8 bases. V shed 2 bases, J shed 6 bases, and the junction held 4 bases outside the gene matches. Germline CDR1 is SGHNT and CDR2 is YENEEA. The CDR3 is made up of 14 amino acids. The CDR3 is CASSLIGGRDTQYF. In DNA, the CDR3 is TGTGCCAGCAGCTTAATAGGCGGGAGGGATACGCAGTATTTT.

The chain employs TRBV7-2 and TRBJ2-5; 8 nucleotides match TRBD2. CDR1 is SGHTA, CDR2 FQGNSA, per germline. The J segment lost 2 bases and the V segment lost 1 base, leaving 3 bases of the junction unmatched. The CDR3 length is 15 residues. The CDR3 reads CASSLVSGIQETQYF. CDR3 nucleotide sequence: TGTGCCAGCAGCTTAGTTAGCGGGATTCAAGAGACCCAGTACTTC.

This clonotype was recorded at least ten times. CDR3 sequence (DNA): TGTGCCAGCAGTGTCGCCGGCGGGCCCCAGCATTTT. Its translation is CASSVAGGPQHF. The chain combines TRBV6-1 with TRBJ1-5; D gene uncertain. Germline lookup yields CDR1 MNHNS and CDR2 SASEGT. Trimming removed 4 bases at V and 9 bases at J, with 10 bases between. This CDR3 comprises 12 residues.

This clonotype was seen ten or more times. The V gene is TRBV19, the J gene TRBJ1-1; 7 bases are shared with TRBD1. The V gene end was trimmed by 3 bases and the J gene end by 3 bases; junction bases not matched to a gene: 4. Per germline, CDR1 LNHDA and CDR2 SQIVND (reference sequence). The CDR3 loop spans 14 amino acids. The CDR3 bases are TGTGCCAGTAGTATTTGGGACAGCTACACTGAAGCTTTCTTT. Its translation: CASSIWDSYTEAFF.

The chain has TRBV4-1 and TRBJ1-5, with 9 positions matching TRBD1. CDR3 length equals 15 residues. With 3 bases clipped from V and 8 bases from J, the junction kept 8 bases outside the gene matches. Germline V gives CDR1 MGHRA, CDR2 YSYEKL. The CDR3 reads CASSHGDRGSEPQHF. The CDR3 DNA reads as TGCGCCAGCAGCCACGGAGACAGGGGGAGTGAGCCCCAGCATTTT.